Each of the 15 T cell receptor beta chains below was sequenced from the same sample in a study of shared clonotypes between healthy human individuals. TCRdb's copy holds only in-frame clones and misses some; the assay was immunoSEQ multiplex PCR. This table holds some 2.4 million clones, 80% to 95% found once. The material sequenced was naive CD4+ T cells from PBMCs. The subset: CD45RA+ positively selected. These receptors originate from a man younger than 35 in good health. Some clones in this sample may be carry-over from other donors' samples.

Turning to this clone: Different DNA sequences within this sample yield the same CDR3. The chain combines TRBV5-1 with TRBJ2-1; 7 bases agree with TRBD2. CDR1 SGHRS and CDR2 YFSETQ come from the germline V gene. The junction had 3 bases not matched to a gene; V was cut back by 2 bases and J by 7 bases. The CDR3 runs 13 residues. The chain's CDR3 is CASSLPGGNEQFF. As DNA, the CDR3 is TGCGCCAGCAGCTTACCGGGAGGTAATGAGCAGTTCTTC.

The chain carries TRBV5-1 and TRBJ1-1; TRBD1 aligns across 7 bases. Germline V gives CDR1 SGHRS, CDR2 YFSETQ. J lost 8 bases, V lost 6 bases, and 10 bases had no gene match. This CDR3 spans 13 amino acids. CDR3 loop: CASTLVGTEEAFF. CDR3 DNA sequence: TGCGCCAGCACCCTGGTGGGGACAGAAGAAGCTTTCTTT.

The CDR3 nucleotides are TGCGCCAGCAGCCAAGACGGACAGGTCCTCTTGAGCTCTGGAAACACCATATATTTT. This translates into CASSQDGQVLLSSGNTIYF. The rearrangement links TRBV4-1 to TRBJ1-3; 7 nucleotides agree with TRBD1. The CDR3 spans 19 residues. The junction had 11 bases not matched to a gene; V was cut back by 0 bases and J by 0 bases. Per the germline V gene, CDR1 is MGHRA and CDR2 is YSYEKL.

The CDR3 coding sequence is TGCGCCAGCAGCCCCCACGGACAGGGGGCGGGGAGGCGAGAGACCCAGTACTTC. Its protein is CASSPHGQGAGRRETQYF. The chain is built from TRBV5-1 and TRBJ2-5, with 11 bases identical to TRBD1. The CDR3 runs to 18 residues. Trimming cost V 4 bases and J 4 bases; bases outside gene matches: 15. CDR1 is SGHRS and CDR2 is YFSETQ in the germline V gene.

In nucleotides, the CDR3 is TGTGCCAGCAACCAGGGGCAAGCAAATTCACCCCTCCACTTT. Protein: CASNQGQANSPLHF. The chain couples TRBV27 to TRBJ1-6, with a weak D call TRBD1 (6 bases). The V gene lost 7 bases and the J gene lost 7 bases, with 14 bases spanning the gap. The CDR3 covers 14 residues. Looked up from germline, CDR1 is MNHEY and CDR2 is SMNVEV (reference sequence).

The chain combines TRBV2 with TRBJ1-2, with 7 positions matching TRBD1. The CDR3 is 13 amino acids. Germline V lookup: CDR1 SNHLY, CDR2 FYNNEI. Trimming removed 6 bases from V and 5 bases from J; junction bases left unmatched: 6. This CDR3 reads CASRAGTDYGYTF. CDR3 nucleotide sequence: TGTGCCAGCAGGGCCGGGACAGATTATGGCTACACCTTC.

V gene TRBV11-2 combines with J gene TRBJ2-7; TRBD2 matches 9 bases. There are 17 residues in the CDR3. Per germline, CDR1 SGHAT and CDR2 FQNNGV. Losses at the gene ends were 5 bases for V and 0 bases for J; bases not matched to a gene: 11. The CDR3 coding sequence is TGTGCCAGCAGCCCGGTTTTTCCTAGCGGGGTCTCCTACGAGCAGTACTTC. Translation: CASSPVFPSGVSYEQYF.

This chain connects TRBV12-5 to TRBJ1-5; 7 bases agree with TRBD1. J was trimmed by 4 bases and V by 6 bases; bases with no gene match: 9. The CDR3 covers 15 residues. CDR1 is LGHNT, CDR2 FRNRAP, per germline. The CDR3 here is CASGPDRVWNQPQHF. CDR3 DNA: TGTGCTAGTGGCCCTGACAGGGTCTGGAATCAGCCCCAGCATTTT.

The chain employs TRBV27 and TRBJ1-2; D is ambiguous. The CDR3 length is 13 residues. Trimming removed 3 bases from V and 4 bases from J, with 9 bases in between. CDR1 and CDR2 (germline): MNHEY, SMNVEV (reference sequence). CDR3 sequence (DNA): TGTGCCAGCAGTTTTATCCCCACCTATGGCTACACCTTC. Its protein product is CASSFIPTYGYTF.

This chain connects TRBV29-1 to TRBJ2-5; 11 bases agree with TRBD2. V dropped 4 bases and J dropped 5; count of bases not matched to a gene: 6. The CDR3 runs 14 residues. The germline gives CDR1 SQVTM, CDR2 ANQGSEA. The CDR3 DNA reads TGCAGCGTTGTAGCGGGAGGGCCTCTCGAGACCCAGTACTTC. Residues: CSVVAGGPLETQYF.

J is TRBJ2-1 and V is TRBV2, with D uncertain. Trimming removed 2 bases at V and 9 bases at J, with 11 bases between. Germline assignment: CDR1 SNHLY and CDR2 FYNNEI. CDR3 size: 13 residues. CDR3 DNA: TGTGCCAGCAGTGAATGGGATCGCGGTGAGCAGTTCTTC. Protein sequence: CASSEWDRGEQFF.

The gene calls are TRBV5-8 and TRBJ2-2; 8 bases agree with TRBD1. Per germline, CDR1 SGHTS and CDR2 YDEGEE. The ends lost 1 base at V and 4 bases at J; junction bases unmatched: 3. The CDR3 contains 15 residues. The CDR3 DNA follows: TGTGCCAGCAGCTTGTTCAGGGGGCGCACCGGGGAGCTGTTTTTT. Translation: CASSLFRGRTGELFF.

This sequence joins TRBV28 and TRBJ1-2; a weak D match, TRBD1 (6 bases). CDR1 is MDHEN and CDR2 is SYDVKM in the germline V gene. The CDR3 has 14 residues. V lost 5 bases to trimming and J lost 3 bases, with 13 bases between them. The CDR3 region is CASSLYRVDYGYTF. The CDR3, as DNA: TGTGCCAGCAGTCTATACAGGGTGGACTATGGCTACACCTTC.

The genes are TRBV5-4 and TRBJ2-1; 7 nucleotides align to TRBD2. Germline-derived CDR1 and CDR2 are SGHNT and YYREEE (reference sequence). V lost 0 bases, J lost 4 bases, and 4 bases stayed unmatched. The CDR3 runs 15 residues. CDR3 sequence reads: CASSLGSGTYNEQFF. The CDR3 DNA sequence: TGTGCCAGCAGCTTGGGGAGCGGGACTTACAATGAGCAGTTCTTC.

V and J are TRBV28 and TRBJ1-3; D is undetermined. V lost 6 bases and J 1 base, leaving 22 bases between the germline ends. CDR3 length: 18 amino acids. Germline CDR1 is MDHEN and CDR2 is SYDVKM. The CDR3 reads CASSLDFGQAPSGNTIYF. The CDR3 region has the DNA TGTGCCAGCAGCTTGGATTTCGGGCAGGCTCCGTCTGGAAACACCATATATTTT.